The clone carrying this TCR beta chain was counted only a few times. What it binds is unknown. Amplification used 60 Vbeta primers and 13 Jbeta primers. Measured with immunoSEQ multiplex PCR; TCRdb has only the in-frame clones, and not every one. The repertoire includes 100,000 to 150,000 clones, around three quarters of them detected once, and approximately 5% sits in the top ten. V was pared by 5 bases and J by 3 bases, with 17 bases between. CDR3 length: 15 residues. The sample comes from a study of cytomegalovirus exposure and HLA in healthy donors. General observations from the study: The study put 150 or so TCR beta chains on its list as cytomegalovirus-associated. It was reported that the classifier diagnosed cytomegalovirus status with high specificity and sensitivity in both the original and validation cohorts.

This TCR came from a man aged 25-40 years in good health and CMV-seronegative. The chain has TRBV23-1 and TRBJ2-7; D is possibly TRBD1 (6 bases). TRBV23-1 is an open reading frame whose function is uncertain. Sequencing was performed on PBMCs. The CDR3 DNA sequence: TGCGCCAGCAGTGCCCCAGGGGACAAGCTCTACGAGCAGTACTTC. It codes for CASSAPGDKLYEQYF.